This T cell receptor (beta chain) was profiled in a study of regulatory T cells in long-lasting Graves disease. The time point: newly diagnosed GD, antithyroid drugs for less than 3 months. After RNA was extracted from PBMCs, the TCR library was made from it. The CDR3 is made up of 16 amino acids. Germline V CDR1 and CDR2: LGHNA, YNFKEQ. V lost 1 base and J lost 4, with 15 bases in between. This clonotype was seen repeatedly, ten times or more. Construction of TCR beta libraries relied on iRepertoire HTBI primers and on Arm-PCR targeting CDR3 regions. TCRdb fed the multiplex PCR reads into MiXCR, producing one record per CDR3 protein. The table includes about 460,000 distinct CDR3 sequences, 14% detected once. The same data also contributed to another study, on T cells in Graves' hyperthyroidism and ophthalmopathy.

This sample comprised peripheral blood mononuclear cells (PBMCs), obtained at new diagnosis, from a patient treated with antithyroid drugs. The sequence was obtained from a woman between 45 and 60 years old with Graves disease. This chain links TRBV4-2 with TRBJ2-3; tentative D call: TRBD2 (5 bases). The CDR3 bases are TGTGCCAGCAGCCAAGGGTCCGGCACTAGTGCAGATACGCAGTATTTT. It is translated as CASSQGSGTSADTQYF.